The present entry profiles one T cell receptor beta chain with its context. Original processing notes: Reference gene primer amplification gave nucleated cell count estimates. The method was immunoSEQ multiplex PCR; TCRdb's version includes in-frame clones alone and lacks a portion of them. V, J and clone size are those of that table, while D and trimming were read from the DNA. The sample lists 150,000 to 200,000 clones, 87% occurring once. The source of the sample is a study of blood T cell repertoires in COVID-19. Study-wide context: Acute and convalescent COVID-19 samples came from the United States, Italy and Spain. PBMCs, B-cell-depleted T cells, or T cells provided the cDNA or gDNA that made up the material.

The sample consisted of peripheral blood. The source is a human donor in a cohort sampled during active COVID-19.

The CDR3 sequence: CASSYTAGSTDTQYF. The CDR3 DNA follows: TGTGCCAGCAGTTACACGGCAGGCAGCACAGATACGCAGTATTTT. V and J are TRBV6-5 and TRBJ2-3; D is ambiguous. The CDR3 runs 15 residues. Germline assignment: CDR1 MNHEY and CDR2 SVGAGI. Trimming stripped 2 bases from V and 0 bases from J, with 9 bases between.